The 22 T cell receptor beta chains in this list originate from one sample, sequenced in a study of cytomegalovirus exposure and HLA in healthy donors. Both 60 Vbeta primers and 13 Jbeta primers went into the PCR. Some clones are missing from TCRdb's copy, which holds only in-frame ones; the method was immunoSEQ multiplex PCR. The data hold 150,000 to 200,000 clones, with approximately 81% observed a single time. Sequenced: PBMCs. These receptors originate from a woman aged 45 to 65 in good health and CMV-seronegative.

The chain recombines TRBV5-8 with TRBJ1-3, with D hard to call. The CDR3 runs to 15 residues. Trimming removed 0 bases from V and 4 bases from J, with 11 bases in between. The germline CDR1 and CDR2 sequences are SGHTS and YDEGEE. The CDR3 here is CASSLGEAKGNTIYF. The DNA for the CDR3 is TGTGCCAGCAGCTTGGGGGAGGCGAAAGGAAACACCATATATTTT.

The chain combines TRBV5-1 with TRBJ1-2, with TRBD1 identical over 11 bases. With 3 bases clipped from V and 3 bases from J, the junction kept 4 bases outside the gene matches. Looked up from germline, CDR1 is SGHRS and CDR2 is YFSETQ. The CDR3 runs 15 residues. The chain's CDR3 is CASSWGQGGDYGYTF. The DNA of the CDR3 is TGCGCCAGCAGCTGGGGACAGGGGGGAGACTATGGCTACACCTTC. The whole variable domain, remainder taken from reference TRBV5-1 and TRBJ1-2, is KAGVTQTPRYLIKTRGQQVTLSCSPISGHRSVSWYQQTPGQGLQFLFEYFSETQRNKGNFPGRFSGRQFSNSRSEMNVSTLELGDSALYLCASSWGQGGDYGYTFGSGTRLTVV.

This rearrangement joins TRBV7-2 to TRBJ2-1, with 11 nucleotides matching TRBD1. Germline loops: CDR1 SGHTA, CDR2 FQGNSA. V dropped 0 bases and J dropped 9; count of bases not matched to a gene: 4. CDR3 length: 15 residues. CDR3 DNA: TGTGCCAGCAGCTTAGCCCTTGGGACAGGGGGTGAGCAGTTCTTC. It yields the protein CASSLALGTGGEQFF.

The J gene is TRBJ2-3, the V gene TRBV5-6; TRBD2 matches 13 bases. The CDR3 runs 16 residues. Looked up from germline, CDR1 is SGHDT and CDR2 is YYEEEE. J gave up 2 bases and V 3 bases, and 3 bases lay outside the gene matches. CDR3 sequence reads: CASSWGTSGNTDTQYF. The CDR3 DNA reads TGTGCCAGCAGCTGGGGGACTAGCGGGAACACAGATACGCAGTATTTT.

The chain couples TRBV5-5 to TRBJ1-1; no firm D call. The germline CDR1 and CDR2 sequences are SGHKS and YYEKEE (reference sequence). The germline V and J ends were trimmed by 0 bases and 7 bases, with 16 bases remaining between them. The CDR3 extends over 15 amino acids. The DNA for the CDR3 is TGTGCCAGCAGCTTGGCGGCAGGTCAGTGGGTTGAAGCTTTCTTT. It translates to CASSLAAGQWVEAFF.

The chain recombines TRBV28 with TRBJ1-1, with no clear D. V gave up 10 bases and J gave up 6 bases, with 6 bases separating them. The CDR3 sequence is 9 residues long. Germline loops: CDR1 MDHEN, CDR2 SYDVKM. CDR3: CATGSEAFF. The CDR3 DNA is TGTGCCACAGGCTCTGAAGCTTTCTTT.

V is TRBV20-1 and J is TRBJ2-3; no clear D. Trimming pared 6 bases from V and 8 bases from J, leaving 12 bases between. The germline CDR1 and CDR2 sequences are DFQATT and SNEGSKA (reference sequence). This CDR3 comprises 11 residues. The CDR3 DNA follows: TGCAGTGCGGCGCCCGGCGGTACGCAGTATTTT. Translation: CSAAPGGTQYF.

The J gene is TRBJ1-6, the V gene TRBV7-6, with 9 bases fitting TRBD1. V dropped 5 bases and J dropped 10; count of bases not matched to a gene: 12. This CDR3 region has 16 residues. Germline V gene sequence: CDR1 SGHVS, CDR2 FNYEAQ. This chain's CDR3 is CASSPSPTGGRSPLHF. The CDR3 bases are TGTGCCAGCAGCCCGAGCCCGACAGGGGGACGGTCACCCCTCCACTTT.

The V gene is TRBV18, the J gene TRBJ1-2, with D possibly being TRBD1 (5 bases). The CDR3 length is 15 residues. V shed 6 bases and J shed 4 bases, with 18 bases lying between them. Germline V gene lookup returns CDR1 KGHSH and CDR2 LQKENI. For the CDR3, the DNA is TGTGCCAGCTCTCCCCTGGACAAGGAGGGCTATGGCTACACCTTC. The encoded protein is CASSPLDKEGYGYTF. The variable domain in full, completed from reference TRBV18 and TRBJ1-2, reads NAGVMQNPRHLVRRRGQEARLRCSPMKGHSHVYWYRQLPEEGLKFMVYLQKENIIDESGMPKERFSAEFPKEGPSILRIQQVVRGDSAAYFCASSPLDKEGYGYTFGSGTRLTVV.

The chain carries TRBV6-5 and TRBJ1-3; TRBD1 matches at 7 bases. Germline CDR1 is MNHEY and CDR2 is SVGAGI. The CDR3 has 15 residues. The junction had 7 bases not matched to a gene; V was cut back by 4 bases and J by 4 bases. In nucleotides, the CDR3 is TGTGCCAGCAGTTCCGGAAGGACAGGAGGAAACACCATATATTTT. Translating it yields CASSSGRTGGNTIYF.

The rearrangement joins TRBV5-1 to TRBJ2-3; D perhaps matches TRBD2 (7 bases). In germline, CDR1 is SGHRS, CDR2 YFSETQ. There are 18 residues in the CDR3. V dropped 0 bases and J dropped 4 bases, with 21 bases sitting between them. The CDR3 loop is CASSLEFVGGRAADTQYF. DNA of the CDR3: TGCGCCAGCAGCTTGGAGTTTGTCGGGGGGCGGGCCGCAGATACGCAGTATTTT.

This sequence joins TRBV28 and TRBJ2-1; maybe TRBD1 (5 bases). Per germline, CDR1 MDHEN and CDR2 SYDVKM. The CDR3 loop spans 13 amino acids. V lost 5 bases, J lost 4 bases, and 9 bases lay in between. The CDR3 sequence is CASSQYRYNEQFF. CDR3 sequence (DNA): TGTGCCAGCAGTCAGTACAGGTACAATGAGCAGTTCTTC.

The chain has TRBV29-1 and TRBJ2-7, with TRBD1 identical over 9 bases. Germline V CDR1 and CDR2: SQVTM, ANQGSEA. The CDR3 is 15 amino acids. Germline trimming cut 7 bases from V and 3 bases from J; bases unmatched to any gene: 13. The CDR3 coding sequence is TGCAGCGCCCGACTAACAGGGGGCGAGCGCTACGAGCAGTACTTC. Translation gives CSARLTGGERYEQYF.

This clone showed up just once. The genes are TRBV6-1 and TRBJ1-5; D is perhaps TRBD1 (6 bases). This CDR3 region has 15 residues. The germline V and J ends were trimmed by 2 bases and 8 bases, with 16 bases remaining between them. Per germline, CDR1 MNHNS and CDR2 SASEGT. CDR3 sequence: CASSERGSGSEPQHF. Written as DNA, the CDR3 is TGTGCCAGCAGTGAAAGGGGGTCGGGGTCGGAGCCCCAGCATTTT.

This rearrangement joins TRBV2 to TRBJ2-1; 14 bases line up with TRBD2. The CDR3 totals 17 residues. The germline V gene has CDR1 SNHLY and CDR2 FYNNEI. The ends lost 6 bases at V and 2 bases at J; junction bases unmatched: 6. DNA of the CDR3: TGTGCCAGCAGAAAAAGGACTAGCGGGGGGACCTACAATGAGCAGTTCTTC. Translation: CASRKRTSGGTYNEQFF.

This clone was counted only a few times. The junction differs from germline at one of its ends, possibly a read error. The sample holds other DNA sequences that translate to the same CDR3. The chain uses TRBV7-9 and TRBJ1-6, with TRBD1 matching over 8 bases. Per germline, CDR1 SEHNR and CDR2 FQNEAQ (reference sequence). The CDR3 is 16 amino acids. CDR3 residues: CSSSLGQGFYNSPLHF. The CDR3 DNA is TGTTCCAGCAGCTTAGGACAGGGCTTTTATAATTCACCCCTCCACTTT.

CDR3 coding DNA: TGTGCCAGCAGTGATACCGGGACTAGCGGGAAAGCGAACACCGGGGAGCTGTTTTTT. It yields the protein CASSDTGTSGKANTGELFF. V gene TRBV7-9 combines with J gene TRBJ2-2, with 13 bases identical to TRBD2. CDR1 SEHNR and CDR2 FQNEAQ come from the germline V gene (reference sequence). Germline trimming cut 6 bases from V and 0 bases from J; bases unmatched to any gene: 10. The CDR3 is 19 residues long.

The gene calls are TRBV11-3 and TRBJ2-3; TRBD2 matches 9 bases. This CDR3 has 14 amino acids. Germline assignment: CDR1 SGHNT and CDR2 YENEEA. J gave up 4 bases and V 4 bases, and 3 bases lay outside the gene matches. CDR3 nucleotide sequence: TGTGCCAGCAGCTCCTTAGCGGGGGCAGATACGCAGTATTTT. This sequence encodes CASSSLAGADTQYF. The full variable domain, in which reference TRBV11-3 and TRBJ2-3 provide the parts outside the CDR3, is EAGVVQSPRYKIIEKKQPVAFWCNPISGHNTLYWYLQNLGQGPELLIRYENEEAVDDSQLPKDRFSAERLKGVDSTLKIQPAELGDSAVYLCASSSLAGADTQYFGPGTRLTVL.

This chain links TRBV5-1 with TRBJ2-5, with D possibly TRBD1 on 5 matching bases. Germline V lookup: CDR1 SGHRS, CDR2 YFSETQ. Trimming left V 2 bases short and J 4 bases short, with 12 bases between. This CDR3 has 14 residues. In DNA, the CDR3 is TGCGCCAGCAGCTTCAATCAGGGCGGAGAGACCCAGTACTTC. It is translated as CASSFNQGGETQYF.

The chain links TRBV19 to TRBJ1-5; D ambiguous. Per the germline V gene, CDR1 is LNHDA and CDR2 is SQIVND (reference sequence). The V gene lost 3 bases and the J gene lost 0 bases, with 6 bases spanning the gap. The CDR3 length is 14 residues. Here the CDR3 reads CASSIIGSNQPQHF. DNA of the CDR3: TGTGCCAGTAGTATTATCGGTAGCAATCAGCCCCAGCATTTT. Variable domain in full (rest from reference TRBV19 and TRBJ1-5): DGGITQSPKYLFRKEGQNVTLSCEQNLNHDAMYWYRQDPGQGLRLIYYSQIVNDFQKGDIAEGYSVSREKKESFPLTVTSAQKNPTAFYLCASSIIGSNQPQHFGDGTRLSIL.

CDR3 DNA: TGTGCCAGCAGCTTGGCCTTGACTGAAGCTTTCTTT. This sequence encodes CASSLALTEAFF. The genes are TRBV5-6 and TRBJ1-1; D gene ambiguous. Germline V lookup: CDR1 SGHDT, CDR2 YYEEEE. The CDR3 loop spans 12 amino acids. Trimming pared 0 bases from V and 5 bases from J, leaving 5 bases between.

Remarks on this clone: Different DNA sequences within this sample yield the same CDR3. J is TRBJ2-3 and V is TRBV7-9, with D perhaps matching TRBD1 (6 bases). Trimming left V 4 bases short and J 2 bases short, with 10 bases between. The CDR3 length is 14 residues. Germline V gives CDR1 SEHNR, CDR2 FQNEAQ (reference sequence). The CDR3 reads CASSSTGTTDTQYF. CDR3 nucleotide sequence: TGTGCCAGCAGCTCGACAGGAACCACAGATACGCAGTATTTT.